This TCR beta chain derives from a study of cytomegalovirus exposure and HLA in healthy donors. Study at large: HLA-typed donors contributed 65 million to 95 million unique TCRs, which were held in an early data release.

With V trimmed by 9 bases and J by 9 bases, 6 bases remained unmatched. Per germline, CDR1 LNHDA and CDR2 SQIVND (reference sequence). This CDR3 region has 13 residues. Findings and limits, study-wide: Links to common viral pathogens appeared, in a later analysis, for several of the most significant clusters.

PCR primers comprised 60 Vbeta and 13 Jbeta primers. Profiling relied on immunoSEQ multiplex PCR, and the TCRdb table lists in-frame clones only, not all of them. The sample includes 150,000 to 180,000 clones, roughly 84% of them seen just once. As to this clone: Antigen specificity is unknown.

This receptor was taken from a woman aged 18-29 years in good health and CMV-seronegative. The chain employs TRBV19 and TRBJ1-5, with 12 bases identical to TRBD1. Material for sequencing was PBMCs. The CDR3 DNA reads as TGTGCCAGCGCCGGGACAGGGGGCTTGCCCCAGCATTTT. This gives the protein CASAGTGGLPQHF.